The T cell receptor (beta chain) under discussion was sequenced for a study of graft-versus-host responses after intestinal transplantation. This table comes from immunoSEQ multiplex PCR, and its TCRdb copy is limited to in-frame clones, with some not included. The sample records roughly 98,000 clones, just under 95% being singletons. V shed 6 bases and J shed 0 bases, with 12 bases lying between them. The CDR3 contains 13 residues. Germline V CDR1 and CDR2: SQVTM, ANQGSEA. For this clone: Its antigen is unidentified.

The chain uses TRBV29-1 and TRBJ2-7, with D maybe TRBD2 (6 bases). This specimen consisted of unstimulated CD8+ T cells sorted from spleen or lymph node cells, obtained before transplant. This receptor was obtained from a human donor who was the organ donor for an intestinal transplant. CDR3 in amino acids: CSVVAESSYEQYF. The CDR3 nucleotides read TGCAGCGTGGTAGCGGAAAGCTCCTACGAGCAGTACTTC.